This T cell receptor (beta chain) appears in the sequencing data of a study of identical twins. Germline V CDR1 and CDR2: SGHRS, YFSETQ. The V gene lost 4 bases and the J gene lost 5 bases, with 17 bases spanning the gap. CDR3 length: 15 amino acids. TCRdb analysed the 5' RACE reads with MiXCR anew, one entry per CDR3 protein. In the table there are 200,000 to 300,000 distinct CDR3 sequences, 10% to 13% of which are singletons. The TCR was taken from a middle-aged man in good health. Sequencing was performed on memory T cells sorted from blood. The chain couples TRBV5-1 to TRBJ2-3, with TRBD2 as a possible D gene (6 bases). The CDR3 sequence is CASSLSRGAIDTQYF. In nucleotides, the CDR3 is TGCGCCAGCAGCCTATCTCGCGGGGCCATAGATACGCAGTATTTT.